These 11 T cell receptor beta chains were sequenced from one sample in a study of metastatic and nonmetastatic thyroid tumors (dated by TCRdb to 2020 to 2022). Receptor libraries were prepared by PCR. Instrument used: Illumina HiSeq 4000. The raw public data were reprocessed by TCRdb itself: fastp quality trimming at Q25, MiXCR clonotype calling, in-frame beta chains only. The sample table holds around 23,000 clones, of which about a tenth were seen once. The ten top clones hold more than 25% of the sample. No treatment had been received by any patient before thyroid surgery. The sample comprised blood. Source of these receptors: a female donor with papillary thyroid cancer or a benign thyroid nodule (not recorded which). Some clones in this sample may be carry-over from other donors' samples.

CDR3 sequence reads: CASSLGAGKETQYF. The CDR3 coding sequence is TGTGCCAGCAGCTTGGGGGCGGGAAAAGAGACCCAGTACTTC. V and J are TRBV5-4 and TRBJ2-5; TRBD2 is a possible D gene (6 bases). Germline V gene lookup returns CDR1 SGHNT and CDR2 YYREEE (reference sequence). V was pared by 0 bases and J by 3 bases, with 9 bases between. The CDR3 contains 14 residues.

Relative to its sample, this clone is medium-sized. The chain carries TRBV6-5 and TRBJ2-7, with D possibly called TRBD1 or TRBD2 (5 bases each). Trimming stripped 3 bases from V and 4 bases from J, with 13 bases between. Looked up from germline, CDR1 is MNHEY and CDR2 is SVGAGI. This CDR3 spans 14 amino acids. The CDR3 is CASSYGGEGYEQYF. The CDR3 DNA reads as TGTGCCAGCAGTTATGGGGGAGAGGGGTACGAGCAGTACTTC.

Many counts were recorded for this clone. The rearrangement joins TRBV3-1 to TRBJ2-1, with 13 nucleotides matching TRBD2. Germline CDR1 reads LGHDT; CDR2 reads YNNKEL (reference sequence). This CDR3 comprises 15 residues. Losses at the gene ends were 4 bases for V and 6 bases for J; bases not matched to a gene: 3. The CDR3 protein is CASSRGTSGANEQFF. The CDR3 bases are TGTGCCAGCAGCCGAGGGACTAGCGGGGCCAATGAGCAGTTCTTC.

This clone was counted many times. The chain employs TRBV6-5 and TRBJ2-2; TRBD2 might be the D (5 bases). The germline gives CDR1 MNHEY, CDR2 SVGAGI. The CDR3 spans 16 residues. Trimming pared 0 bases from V and 0 bases from J, leaving 8 bases between. The CDR3 bases are TGTGCCAGCAGTTACTCCGGGATAACGAACACCGGGGAGCTGTTTTTT. Translated: CASSYSGITNTGELFF.

This clone occurred many times. An end of the junction differs from the germline gene, which may be a read error. The CDR3 sequence is CASSIAGMGEETQYF. The DNA of the CDR3 is TGTGCCAGCAGCATAGCGGGCATGGGGGAAGAGACCCAGTACTTC. J is TRBJ2-5 and V is TRBV7-9; 7 bases fit TRBD2. This CDR3 comprises 15 residues. Germline V gene data show CDR1 as SEHNR and CDR2 as FQNEAQ (reference sequence).

This clone is categorized as medium-sized. V gene TRBV24-1 combines with J gene TRBJ2-2, with D hard to call. Trimming removed 4 bases at V and 7 bases at J, with 12 bases between. There are 14 residues in the CDR3. CDR1 is KGHDR, CDR2 SFDVKD, per germline. CDR3 coding DNA: TGTGCCACCAGTGACCTTGAGGCAATCGGGGAGCTGTTTTTT. This translates into CATSDLEAIGELFF.

By frequency in the sample, this clone is medium-sized. J is TRBJ2-7 and V is TRBV27; the D is unclear. The V gene lost 2 bases and the J gene lost 0 bases, with 11 bases spanning the gap. The CDR3 contains 15 residues. Looked up from germline, CDR1 is MNHEY and CDR2 is SMNVEV (reference sequence). CDR3 sequence reads: CASSLTPLPSYEQYF. CDR3 coding DNA: TGTGCCAGCAGTTTAACCCCCCTGCCCTCCTACGAGCAGTACTTC.

This clone occurred many times. The rearrangement uses TRBV27 and TRBJ1-6; D unresolved. Germline CDR1 MNHEY, CDR2 SMNVEV (reference sequence). V was cut by 3 bases and J by 0 bases, with 6 bases left in between. This CDR3 has 15 amino acids. The DNA of the CDR3 is TGTGCCAGCAGTTTTGTCAGCTCCTATAATTCACCCCTCCACTTT. Residues: CASSFVSSYNSPLHF.

This clone was detected many times. The CDR3 sequence is CAWAPDVGSPYEQYF. The CDR3 DNA reads as TGTGCCTGGGCCCCTGACGTGGGCAGCCCCTACGAGCAGTACTTC. The V call is TRBV30, the J call TRBJ2-7; D uncertain. The CDR3 extends over 15 amino acids. The V end was cut by 5 bases, the J end by 2 bases, with 19 bases between. Looked up from germline, CDR1 is GTSNPN and CDR2 is SVGIG (reference sequence).

Concerning this clone itself: A much larger clonotype is one base distant, so this may be a read error. J is TRBJ2-3 and V is TRBV5-4, with D possibly being TRBD1 or TRBD2 (5 bases each). The CDR3 is 12 amino acids. Germline V gene sequence: CDR1 SGHNT, CDR2 YYREEE (reference sequence). This CDR3 reads CASSLGGDTPYF. The CDR3 DNA is TGTGCCAGCAGCTTGGGAGGGGATACGCCGTATTTT. The full variable domain, in which reference TRBV5-4 and TRBJ2-3 provide the parts outside the CDR3, is ETGVTQSPTHLIKTRGQQVTLRCSSQSGHNTVSWYQQALGQGPQFIFQYYREEENGRGNFPPRFSGLQFPNYSSELNVNALELDDSALYLCASSLGGDTPYFGPGTRLTVL.

This clone has a count of ten or more. The V and J genes are TRBV19 and TRBJ2-5; 9 bases agree with TRBD1. The V segment lost 4 bases and the J segment 5 bases; nucleotides outside the gene matches: 5. Germline CDR1 LNHDA, CDR2 SQIVND (reference sequence). The CDR3 loop spans 14 amino acids. The CDR3 DNA reads as TGTGCCAGTAGTACAACAGGGGGCGAGGAGACCCAGTACTTC. Translation: CASSTTGGEETQYF. Full variable domain (outside the CDR3, taken from reference TRBV19 and TRBJ2-5): DGGITQSPKYLFRKEGQNVTLSCEQNLNHDAMYWYRQDPGQGLRLIYYSQIVNDFQKGDIAEGYSVSREKKESFPLTVTSAQKNPTAFYLCASSTTGGEETQYFGPGTRLLVL.